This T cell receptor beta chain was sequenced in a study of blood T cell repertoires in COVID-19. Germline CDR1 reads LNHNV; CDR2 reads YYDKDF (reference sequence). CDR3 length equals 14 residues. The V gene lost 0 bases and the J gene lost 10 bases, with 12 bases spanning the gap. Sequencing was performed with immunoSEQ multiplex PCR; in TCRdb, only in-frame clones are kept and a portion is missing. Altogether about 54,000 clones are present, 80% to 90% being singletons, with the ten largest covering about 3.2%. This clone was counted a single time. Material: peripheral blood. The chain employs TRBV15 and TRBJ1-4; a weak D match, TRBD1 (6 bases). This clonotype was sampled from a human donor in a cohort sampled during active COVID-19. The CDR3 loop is CATSREIQGGKLFF. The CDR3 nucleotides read TGTGCCACCAGCAGAGAAATACAGGGCGGAAAACTGTTTTTT. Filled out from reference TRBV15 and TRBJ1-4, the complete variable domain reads DAMVIQNPRYQVTQFGKPVTLSCSQTLNHNVMYWYQQKSSQAPKLLFHYYDKDFNNEADTPDNFQSRRPNTSFCFLDIRSPGLGDTAMYLCATSREIQGGKLFFGSGTQLSVL.